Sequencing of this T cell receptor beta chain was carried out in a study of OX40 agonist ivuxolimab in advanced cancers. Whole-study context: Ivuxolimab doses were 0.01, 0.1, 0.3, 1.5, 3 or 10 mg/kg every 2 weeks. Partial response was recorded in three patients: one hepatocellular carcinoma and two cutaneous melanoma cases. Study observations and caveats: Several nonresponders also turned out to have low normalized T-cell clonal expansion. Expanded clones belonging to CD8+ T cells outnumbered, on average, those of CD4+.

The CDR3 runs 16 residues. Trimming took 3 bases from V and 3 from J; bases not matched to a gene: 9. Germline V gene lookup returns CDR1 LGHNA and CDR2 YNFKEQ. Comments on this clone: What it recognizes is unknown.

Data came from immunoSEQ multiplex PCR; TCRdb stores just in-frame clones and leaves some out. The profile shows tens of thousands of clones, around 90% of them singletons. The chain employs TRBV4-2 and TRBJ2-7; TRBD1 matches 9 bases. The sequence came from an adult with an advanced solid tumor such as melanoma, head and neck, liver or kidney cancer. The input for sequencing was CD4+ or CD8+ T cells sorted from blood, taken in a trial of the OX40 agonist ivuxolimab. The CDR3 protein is CASSQALDRGFYEQYF. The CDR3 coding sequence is TGTGCCAGCAGCCAGGCCCTGGACAGGGGCTTCTACGAGCAGTACTTC.